Below, 18 T cell receptor beta chains from the same sample are listed, as sequenced in a study of T cell responses to AZD1222 COVID-19 vaccine. The table came from immunoSEQ multiplex PCR; TCRdb's copy has only in-frame clones and leaves some out. The table records about 220,000 clones, around 93% of them present only once. Sequenced material: peripheral blood, taken on day 0 of MenACWY control vaccination. Receptors originate from an adult in good health.

V is TRBV27 and J is TRBJ2-1; TRBD1 might be the D (5 bases). The V and J ends lost 2 bases and 6 bases respectively, with 11 bases between them. CDR3 length: 14 amino acids. CDR1 and CDR2 (germline): MNHEY, SMNVEV (reference sequence). DNA for the CDR3: TGTGCCAGCAGTTTAAGGGGTAGCAGCAATGAGCAGTTCTTC. Amino acid sequence: CASSLRGSSNEQFF.

The rearrangement links TRBV7-2 to TRBJ2-1, with D perhaps TRBD1 (5 bases). V was shortened by 1 base and J by 11 bases, with 15 bases between the two germline ends. The CDR3 is 14 residues long. From germline, CDR1 is SGHTA and CDR2 FQGNSA. This CDR3 is CASSLGGVTEQQFF. For the CDR3, the DNA is TGTGCCAGCAGCTTAGGGGGCGTGACTGAACAGCAGTTCTTC.

This clone was recorded only once. The chain uses TRBV6-2 or TRBV6-3 and TRBJ2-5, with 7 bases aligning to TRBD2. Germline V gives CDR1 MNHEY, CDR2 SVGEGT. V lost 6 bases and J lost 5; bases outside the gene matches: 3. This CDR3 is 12 amino acids long. CDR3 DNA: TGTGCCAGCAGCGGGGGGAGGGAGACCCAGTACTTC. The encoded protein is CASSGGRETQYF.

The chain is built from TRBV7-2 and TRBJ1-3; D is uncertain. V was pared by 4 bases and J by 4 bases, with 8 bases between. Germline V gives CDR1 SGHTA, CDR2 FQGNSA. CDR3 length equals 13 residues. CDR3 residues: CASSSAGGNTIYF. CDR3 bases: TGTGCCAGCAGCTCCGCGGGAGGAAACACCATATATTTT.

In DNA form, the CDR3 reads TGCGCCAGCAGCAGTGGAGCGGGGGGCACAGATACGCAGTATTTT. Translation gives CASSSGAGGTDTQYF. The chain uses TRBV5-1 and TRBJ2-3; 8 bases align to TRBD2. Germline V CDR1 and CDR2: SGHRS, YFSETQ. The CDR3 sequence is 15 residues long. Unmatched junction bases numbered 5, after V lost 4 bases and J lost 1 base.

The chain uses TRBV6-5 and TRBJ2-2; D uncertain. The germline V gene encodes CDR1 MNHEY and CDR2 SVGAGI. The CDR3 is made up of 14 amino acids. V dropped 4 bases and J dropped 3 bases, with 9 bases sitting between them. The DNA of the CDR3 is TGTGCCAGCAGTTCTGGTGGTTACACCGGGGAGCTGTTTTTT. Protein sequence: CASSSGGYTGELFF.

V usage is TRBV19 and J usage is TRBJ1-1; D is undetermined. CDR1 is LNHDA and CDR2 is SQIVND in the germline V gene (reference sequence). The V end was cut by 7 bases, the J end by 1 base, with 13 bases between. The CDR3 is 14 amino acids. CDR3 bases: TGTGCCAGTATCGCCTGGGTGGGGAACACTGAAGCTTTCTTT. Its protein is CASIAWVGNTEAFF.

The gene calls are TRBV19 and TRBJ2-1; the match to TRBD1 covers 9 bases. Trimming took 3 bases from V and 6 from J; bases not matched to a gene: 3. The germline V gene encodes CDR1 LNHDA and CDR2 SQIVND (reference sequence). The CDR3 loop spans 14 amino acids. CDR3 sequence (DNA): TGTGCCAGTAGTATGGGGGACAGGGTCAATGAGCAGTTCTTC. It translates to CASSMGDRVNEQFF.

The chain couples TRBV10-1 to TRBJ2-5; 7 positions agree with TRBD1. V lost 0 bases to trimming and J lost 6 bases; unmatched junction nucleotides: 7. From germline, CDR1 is WNHNN and CDR2 SYGVQD (reference sequence). The CDR3 has 15 amino acids. The CDR3 reads CASSESLGGKKTQYF. CDR3 DNA: TGCGCCAGCAGTGAGTCTTTAGGGGGCAAGAAGACCCAGTACTTC.

The chain joins TRBV9 to TRBJ2-7; no definite D call. The CDR3 has 13 residues. The germline V gene encodes CDR1 SGDLS and CDR2 YYNGEE. V lost 0 bases, J lost 5 bases, and 9 bases lay in between. In DNA form, the CDR3 reads TGTGCCAGCAGCGTAGATTCGGCGCACGAGCAGTACTTC. This codes for CASSVDSAHEQYF.

With respect to this clone: This CDR3 is also generated by other DNA sequences in the sample. This chain uses TRBV6-1 with TRBJ1-2, with no clear D. This CDR3 spans 13 amino acids. Trimming removed 0 bases from V and 3 bases from J, with 5 bases in between. Germline V lookup: CDR1 MNHNS, CDR2 SASEGT. CDR3 in amino acids: CASSEAGDYGYTF. The CDR3 nucleotides are TGTGCCAGCAGTGAAGCCGGTGACTATGGCTACACCTTC.

The V and J genes are TRBV2 and TRBJ2-5, with D perhaps TRBD2 (5 bases). Between the trimmed V and J ends, which lost 6 bases and 4 bases, there was a span of 18 bases. Germline V CDR1 and CDR2: SNHLY, FYNNEI. CDR3 size: 15 residues. This CDR3 is CASRALGPRGETQYF. CDR3 DNA sequence: TGTGCCAGCAGGGCCCTAGGGCCCCGGGGAGAGACCCAGTACTTC.

CDR3 region: CASSLRAGEEDTQYF. CDR3 DNA sequence: TGTGCCAGCAGCCTCAGAGCGGGGGAAGAAGATACGCAGTATTTT. The rearrangement links TRBV3-1 (or the pseudogene TRBV3-2) to TRBJ2-3, with 8 positions matching TRBD2. V lost 4 bases to trimming and J lost 5 bases; unmatched junction nucleotides: 8. Germline V lookup: CDR1 LGHDT, CDR2 YNNKEL (reference sequence). The CDR3 covers 15 residues.

J is TRBJ1-1 and V is TRBV12-5; D may be TRBD1 (5 bases). The CDR3 runs to 14 residues. The V end was cut by 0 bases, the J end by 6 bases, with 11 bases between. Germline values: CDR1 LGHNT, CDR2 FRNRAP. CDR3 DNA sequence: TGTGCTAGTGGTTTGGTGAATCGGGGGGCTGAAGCTTTCTTT. Translated: CASGLVNRGAEAFF.

This clone was detected only once. The rearrangement joins TRBV7-9 to TRBJ1-5; D possibly corresponds to TRBD1 (5 bases). The CDR3 contains 14 residues. CDR1 SEHNR and CDR2 FQNEAQ come from the germline V gene (reference sequence). Trimming stripped 5 bases from V and 6 bases from J, with 14 bases between. The CDR3, as DNA: TGTGCCAGCAGCCGCGGGGGGGTAGGTCAGCCCCAGCATTTT. Translated, it gives CASSRGGVGQPQHF.

The chain joins TRBV5-5 to TRBJ2-3, with 9 bases matching TRBD2. Germline CDR1 is SGHKS and CDR2 is YYEKEE (reference sequence). V was clipped by 2 bases and J by 7 bases; unmatched bases: 8. The CDR3 loop spans 15 amino acids. CDR3 coding DNA: TGTGCCAGCAGCTTTCAATCCAGCGGGGGGTATACGCAGTATTTT. Translated: CASSFQSSGGYTQYF.

CDR3 in amino acids: CASSPGFYGYTF. In DNA, the CDR3 is TGTGCCAGCAGCCCCGGGTTCTATGGCTACACCTTC. The chain uses TRBV6-5 and TRBJ1-2; D gene unclear. CDR3 length equals 12 residues. CDR1 and CDR2 (germline): MNHEY, SVGAGI. The V end lost 6 bases, the J end lost 4 bases, and 9 bases lay between the germline ends.

The chain carries TRBV15 and TRBJ2-5; 8 bases are shared with TRBD2. The CDR3 loop spans 13 amino acids. In germline, CDR1 is LNHNV, CDR2 YYDKDF (reference sequence). Germline trimming cut 3 bases from V and 5 bases from J; bases unmatched to any gene: 2. CDR3 bases: TGTGCCACCAGCAGGCCTAGCGGGGAGACCCAGTACTTC. Encoded protein: CATSRPSGETQYF.